This entry lists 11 T cell receptor beta chains sequenced from one sample in a study of CD8+CD57+ T cells in acquired aplastic anemia. Genomic DNA provided the template from which TCR beta VDJ and CDR3 profiles were obtained. MiXCR, applied by TCRdb to the reads, yields one record per CDR3 protein. The sample records hundreds of thousands of distinct CDR3 sequences, under 80% being singletons. The sample was sorted CD4+, CD8+, or CD8+CD57+ T cells (not recorded which) from PBMCs. These receptors were obtained from a human donor in good health, serving as a control.

This clonotype was counted ten times or more. The chain employs TRBV5-6 and TRBJ1-2; no firm D call. The CDR3 contains 13 residues. Germline V gives CDR1 SGHDT, CDR2 YYEEEE. Trimming stripped 5 bases from V and 4 bases from J, with 12 bases between. The CDR3: CASRPGGIYGYTF. CDR3 nucleotide sequence: TGTGCCAGCAGGCCCGGAGGTATCTATGGCTACACCTTC.

This clonotype was detected many times. This chain links TRBV19 with TRBJ1-2; TRBD1 matches 8 bases. V lost 4 bases, J lost 7 bases, and 5 bases stayed unmatched. The CDR3 consists of 13 residues. The germline V gene encodes CDR1 LNHDA and CDR2 SQIVND (reference sequence). DNA of the CDR3: TGTGCCAGTAGTACCCAGGGGGCGGTTGGCTACACCTTC. It specifies CASSTQGAVGYTF.

The chain recombines TRBV20-1 with TRBJ1-1; D uncertain. This CDR3 has 12 amino acids. Per germline, CDR1 DFQATT and CDR2 SNEGSKA (reference sequence). This chain's CDR3 is CSAVPRSTYAFF. The CDR3 nucleotides are TGCAGCGCTGTTCCGCGGTCAACATATGCTTTCTTT.

This chain joins TRBV10-2 and TRBJ2-1; TRBD1 matches 8 bases. After removal of 7 bases from V and 9 bases from J, the junction contained 11 bases not matched to a gene. Germline V gene data show CDR1 as WSHSY and CDR2 as SAAADI. The CDR3 consists of 14 residues. CDR3 DNA: TGCGCCAGCACTCCCGGGACAGGCACAATTGAGCAGTTCTTC. Translation: CASTPGTGTIEQFF.

The CDR3 region is CASSAVSPEAFF. As DNA, the CDR3 is TGTGCCAGCAGTGCCGTGAGCCCTGAAGCTTTCTTT. The V and J genes are TRBV12-3 or TRBV12-4 and TRBJ1-1; D is undetermined. The V end lost 5 bases, the J end lost 6 bases, and 10 bases lay between the germline ends. This CDR3 is built from 12 residues.

The J gene is TRBJ2-5, the V gene TRBV5-1; TRBD2 matches at 7 bases. V shed 3 bases, J shed 5 bases, and the junction held 7 bases outside the gene matches. The CDR3 has 14 amino acids. Looked up from germline, CDR1 is SGHRS and CDR2 is YFSETQ. CDR3 in amino acids: CASSSDGGTETQYF. CDR3 nucleotide sequence: TGCGCCAGCAGCTCCGACGGGGGGACGGAGACCCAGTACTTC. The full variable domain, in which reference TRBV5-1 and TRBJ2-5 provide the parts outside the CDR3, is KAGVTQTPRYLIKTRGQQVTLSCSPISGHRSVSWYQQTPGQGLQFLFEYFSETQRNKGNFPGRFSGRQFSNSRSEMNVSTLELGDSALYLCASSSDGGTETQYFGPGTRLLVL.

On this clonotype: Compared with germline, one end of the junction differs, possibly owing to a read error. CDR3 coding DNA: TGCGCCAGCAGCATAGGGACGTACTATGGCTACACCTTC. It specifies CASSIGTYYGYTF. The rearrangement joins TRBV7-4 to TRBJ1-2; maybe TRBD1 (5 bases). Germline loops: CDR1 SGHVT, CDR2 SQSDAQ. The CDR3 is 13 amino acids.

This clonotype was found once. The gene calls are TRBV15 and TRBJ2-7, with 10 bases aligning to TRBD1. This CDR3 spans 16 amino acids. V trimming: 2 bases; J trimming: 2 bases; junction bases outside the gene matches: 6. Per the germline V gene, CDR1 is LNHNV and CDR2 is YYDKDF (reference sequence). This CDR3 is CATSRKRQGATYEQYF. The CDR3 DNA follows: TGTGCCACCAGCAGAAAAAGACAGGGGGCCACCTACGAGCAGTACTTC.

The J gene is TRBJ1-5, the V gene TRBV7-2; possible D gene TRBD1, 5 bases. Germline CDR1 is SGHTA and CDR2 is FQGNSA. The CDR3 is made up of 15 amino acids. V lost 5 bases and J 16 bases, leaving 27 bases between the germline ends. The CDR3 is CASSQVGRTPHNGHF. DNA of the CDR3: TGTGCCAGCAGCCAAGTGGGCCGGACACCACATAATGGCCATTTT.

This clonotype was picked up many times. The V and J genes are TRBV9 and TRBJ2-7, with D possibly being TRBD1 (5 bases). Trimming stripped 3 bases from V and 3 bases from J, with 25 bases between. The germline V gene encodes CDR1 SGDLS and CDR2 YYNGEE. CDR3 length: 18 amino acids. CDR3 nucleotides: TGTGCCAGCAGCGGAACGGACGAATCGACAGTACGTTTCTACGAGCAGTACTTC. This codes for CASSGTDESTVRFYEQYF.

V gene TRBV6-1 combines with J gene TRBJ2-7; D not resolved. There are 11 residues in the CDR3. V lost 6 bases to trimming and J lost 7 bases, with 10 bases between them. Looked up from germline, CDR1 is MNHNS and CDR2 is SASEGT. The DNA for the CDR3 is TGTGCCAGCAGATTCCTCGGGGAGCAGTACTTC. The encoded protein is CASRFLGEQYF.